This T cell receptor (beta chain) was documented in a study of regulatory T cells in long-lasting Graves disease. This clonotype was counted at least ten times. Assembly of TCR beta libraries relied on iRepertoire HTBI primers together with Arm-PCR of CDR3 regions. From the multiplex PCR reads, TCRdb called clonotypes with MiXCR, one entry per CDR3 protein. The table includes 400,000 to 500,000 distinct CDR3 sequences, about 17% detected once. Stated time point: newly diagnosed GD, antithyroid drugs for less than 3 months. PBMCs were the source of the RNA used for TCR sequencing. This sample was also put to use in a study of T cells in Graves' hyperthyroidism and ophthalmopathy.

The sequence came from a woman aged 25 to 39 with Graves disease. Specimen: peripheral blood mononuclear cells (PBMCs), collected at new diagnosis, from a patient treated with antithyroid drugs.

As DNA, the CDR3 is TGTGCCAGCAGTTCTACCAGAGATAACTATGGCTACACCTTC. Translating it yields CASSSTRDNYGYTF. The V gene is TRBV28, the J gene TRBJ1-2; D is uncertain. Trimming shortened V by 4 bases and J by 1 base, and 10 bases separated the two germline ends. CDR3 length: 14 residues. Germline lookup yields CDR1 MDHEN and CDR2 SYDVKM.